A single sample is the source of the 26 T cell receptor beta chains below, sequenced in a study of early T cells in non-severe SARS-CoV-2 infection. TCRdb reprocessed the 5' RACE reads with MiXCR, giving one entry per CDR3 protein. The data hold 60,000 to 70,000 distinct CDR3 sequences, with around 5.7% observed a single time. Sample: whole blood, taken at baseline. The receptors originated from an adult who was a healthcare worker with PCR-confirmed SARS-CoV-2 infection or an uninfected control (not recorded which).

This clonotype was observed a few times. The CDR3 region is CASSFRGTEAFF. DNA for the CDR3: TGTGCCAGCAGTTTTCGGGGAACTGAAGCTTTCTTT. The chain links TRBV27 to TRBJ1-1; D is unresolved. CDR3 length: 12 amino acids. CDR1 and CDR2 (germline): MNHEY, SMNVEV (reference sequence). V was clipped by 3 bases and J by 5 bases, with 7 bases between them.

This chain links TRBV11-2 with TRBJ2-1; no reliable D call. Germline lookup yields CDR1 SGHAT and CDR2 FQNNGV. V was pared by 5 bases and J by 8 bases, with 13 bases between. The CDR3 consists of 13 residues. This CDR3 reads CASSTTTADEQFF. The DNA of the CDR3 is TGTGCCAGCAGCACAACGACGGCGGATGAGCAGTTCTTC.

This clonotype showed up many times. The chain uses TRBV7-2 and TRBJ2-5; 8 nucleotides line up with TRBD2. The CDR3 extends over 16 amino acids. The V and J ends lost 3 bases and 7 bases, in that order; junction bases with no gene match: 13. CDR1 and CDR2 from the germline V gene are SGHTA and FQGNSA. The CDR3 DNA is TGTGCCAGCAGCTTCCAGATAGCGGGACCGGGCCGGACCCAGTACTTC. Amino acids: CASSFQIAGPGRTQYF.

This clonotype was found many times. The rearrangement links TRBV5-1 to TRBJ2-7; no reliable D call. Between the trimmed V and J ends, which lost 0 bases and 3 bases, there was a span of 19 bases. CDR1 SGHRS and CDR2 YFSETQ come from the germline V gene. The CDR3 is 17 residues long. The CDR3 DNA is TGCGCCAGCAGCTTGGGGGTCCAGGCCTTATTGAGCTACGAGCAGTACTTC. This translates into CASSLGVQALLSYEQYF.

This clonotype came up many times. This chain links TRBV15 with TRBJ1-1; perhaps TRBD1 as D (5 bases). CDR3 length: 14 residues. In germline, CDR1 is LNHNV, CDR2 YYDKDF (reference sequence). V was clipped by 3 bases and J by 7 bases, with 15 bases between them. The CDR3 coding sequence is TGTGCCACCAGCAGTGGGACGGGGAAAATTGAAGCTTTCTTT. Translated: CATSSGTGKIEAFF.

This clonotype turned up a few times. The chain carries TRBV4-1 and TRBJ2-1; the match to TRBD2 covers 13 bases. Germline-derived CDR1 and CDR2 are MGHRA and YSYEKL. Germline trimming cut 4 bases from V and 8 bases from J; bases unmatched to any gene: 8. The CDR3 contains 16 residues. CDR3 in DNA: TGCGCCAGCAGCCCTCGGACTAGCGGGAGTTTGGATGAGCAGTTCTTC. Translating gives CASSPRTSGSLDEQFF.

This clonotype has only a few counts. J is TRBJ2-3 and V is TRBV11-2; D not certain. Germline-derived CDR1 and CDR2 are SGHAT and FQNNGV. V lost 5 bases and J lost 6, with 9 bases in between. CDR3 size: 12 residues. CDR3 nucleotides: TGTGCCAGCAGCCCACCTGAGGATACGCAGTATTTT. Translating gives CASSPPEDTQYF.

This clonotype showed up many times. The V and J genes are TRBV29-1 and TRBJ1-5; D call uncertain. This CDR3 is 14 amino acids long. Per the germline V gene, CDR1 is SQVTM and CDR2 is ANQGSEA. The V and J ends lost 4 bases and 0 bases respectively, with 10 bases between them. CDR3 residues: CSVASQFSNQPQHF. The CDR3 region has the DNA TGCAGCGTTGCTAGTCAGTTTAGCAATCAGCCCCAGCATTTT. The full variable domain, rest sourced from reference TRBV29-1 and TRBJ1-5, is SAVISQKPSRDICQRGTSLTIQCQVDSQVTMMFWYRQQPGQSLTLIATANQGSEATYESGFVIDKFPISRPNLTFSTLTVSNMSPEDSSIYLCSVASQFSNQPQHFGDGTRLSIL.

This clonotype has a handful of counts. This sequence joins TRBV28 and TRBJ2-3; TRBD2 might be the D (6 bases). The germline V gene has CDR1 MDHEN and CDR2 SYDVKM. The V end was cut by 2 bases, the J end by 1 base, with 13 bases between. The CDR3 length is 16 residues. The CDR3 DNA reads as TGTGCCAGCAGTTTACCTCCCGGGGGTCGCACAGATACGCAGTATTTT. This codes for CASSLPPGGRTDTQYF.

This clonotype has only one observation. The chain uses TRBV28 and TRBJ2-7; no clear D gene. Germline CDR1 and CDR2: MDHEN and SYDVKM. V was shortened by 7 bases and J by 0 bases, with 7 bases between the two germline ends. CDR3 size: 12 residues. The CDR3 DNA reads as TGTGCCAGCACTTGGGGCTCCTACGAGCAGTACTTC. Translating gives CASTWGSYEQYF.

This clonotype has at least ten counts. The rearrangement links TRBV20-1 to TRBJ2-2; 7 bases are a match to TRBD2. The CDR3 runs to 16 residues. The ends lost 2 bases at V and 5 bases at J; junction bases unmatched: 11. The V gene's germline CDR1 is DFQATT and CDR2 SNEGSKA (reference sequence). The CDR3, as DNA: TGCAGTGCTAGATCCCCTGGGCGGGAGAGAACCGGGGAGCTGTTTTTT. This encodes CSARSPGRERTGELFF.

This clonotype was seen at least ten times. The chain recombines TRBV18 with TRBJ2-3, with TRBD1 matching 9 bases. The germline CDR1 and CDR2 sequences are KGHSH and LQKENI. The CDR3 is made up of 15 amino acids. V was clipped by 3 bases and J by 2 bases; unmatched bases: 3. The chain's CDR3 is CASSPGTGNTDTQYF. The DNA for the CDR3 is TGTGCCAGCTCACCCGGGACAGGGAACACAGATACGCAGTATTTT. Based on the CDR3 plus reference TRBV18 and TRBJ2-3, the full variable domain is NAGVMQNPRHLVRRRGQEARLRCSPMKGHSHVYWYRQLPEEGLKFMVYLQKENIIDESGMPKERFSAEFPKEGPSILRIQQVVRGDSAAYFCASSPGTGNTDTQYFGPGTRLTVL.

This clonotype appeared many times. CDR3 nucleotide sequence: TGCGCCAGCAGCAGTTCTCTCTCCTATGGCTACACCTTC. It codes for CASSSSLSYGYTF. This sequence joins TRBV5-1 and TRBJ1-2; no clear D. Germline V gene data show CDR1 as SGHRS and CDR2 as YFSETQ. The V end lost 4 bases, the J end lost 4 bases, and 11 bases lay between the germline ends. CDR3 length: 13 residues.

This clonotype came up a few times. A much larger clone differs by one base, so this may be a read error. Without the conserved terminal phenylalanine or tryptophan, this CDR3 likely stems from a read error. V is TRBV20-1 and J is TRBJ2-5; possibly TRBD2 for D (6 bases). Deletions cut 2 bases from V and 3 bases from J, with 13 bases between. CDR1 is DFQATT, CDR2 SNEGSKA, per germline (reference sequence). This CDR3 spans 14 amino acids. This CDR3 reads CSARKPGLKETQYL. The CDR3 DNA reads as TGCAGTGCTAGAAAGCCGGGACTCAAAGAGACCCAGTACTTG.

This clonotype was counted ten times or more. The chain couples TRBV12-3 or TRBV12-4 to TRBJ2-7; D is uncertain. Trimming pared 3 bases from V and 6 bases from J, leaving 9 bases between. The CDR3 is 12 amino acids. CDR3 in DNA: TGTGCCAGCAGTTTTTCGACACCCGAGCAGTACTTC. Translated, it gives CASSFSTPEQYF.

This clonotype came up many times. The chain links TRBV7-2 to TRBJ2-3, with 7 bases identical to TRBD2. The CDR3 extends over 15 amino acids. With V trimmed by 3 bases and J by 2 bases, 5 bases remained unmatched. Germline loops: CDR1 SGHTA, CDR2 FQGNSA. This CDR3 is CASSLASGSTDTQYF. CDR3 nucleotides: TGTGCCAGCAGCTTGGCTAGCGGATCCACAGATACGCAGTATTTT.

This clonotype was recorded many times. The DNA for the CDR3 is TGTGCCAGCAGTTACCGGGACAGGGGTAGCGACGAGCAGTACTTC. This translates into CASSYRDRGSDEQYF. The rearrangement links TRBV6-7 to TRBJ2-7; 10 bases fit TRBD1. TRBV6-7 is an open reading frame whose function is uncertain. There are 15 residues in the CDR3. Trimming cost V 2 bases and J 5 bases; bases outside gene matches: 6.

This clonotype was seen at least ten times. This chain connects TRBV5-1 to TRBJ1-5; D gene uncertain. V was cut by 1 base and J by 5 bases, with 13 bases left in between. Germline V gene data show CDR1 as SGHRS and CDR2 as YFSETQ. The CDR3 contains 15 residues. The CDR3: CASSLRRVRDQPQHF. DNA of the CDR3: TGCGCCAGCAGCTTGAGGCGGGTGAGGGATCAGCCCCAGCATTTT.

This clonotype showed up many times. V gene TRBV3-1 combines with J gene TRBJ2-7; TRBD2 might be the D (6 bases). Per the germline V gene, CDR1 is LGHDT and CDR2 is YNNKEL (reference sequence). Trimming removed 0 bases from V and 4 bases from J, with 7 bases in between. The CDR3 extends over 13 amino acids. The CDR3 spells CASSQERGYEQYF. In nucleotides, the CDR3 is TGTGCCAGCAGCCAAGAGCGGGGTTACGAGCAGTACTTC.

At least ten counts were recorded for this clonotype. The chain carries TRBV14 and TRBJ2-5; D ambiguous. This CDR3 has 13 amino acids. Germline assignment: CDR1 SGHDN and CDR2 FVKESK. The V end was cut by 3 bases, the J end by 0 bases, with 5 bases between. CDR3 sequence reads: CASSHENQETQYF. The CDR3 coding sequence is TGTGCCAGCAGCCACGAGAACCAAGAGACCCAGTACTTC.

Ten or more counts support this clonotype. The V and J genes are TRBV6-6 and TRBJ2-7; D may be TRBD1 (5 bases). The CDR3 is made up of 14 amino acids. The germline V gene has CDR1 MNHNY and CDR2 SVGAGI (reference sequence). V gave up 2 bases and J gave up 3 bases, with 11 bases separating them. DNA for the CDR3: TGTGCCAGCAGTTACCCCGGACAAAGCTACGAGCAGTACTTC. Encoded protein: CASSYPGQSYEQYF.

This clonotype was picked up many times. This chain uses TRBV5-6 with TRBJ1-1, with 8 bases lining up with TRBD1. The CDR3 runs 17 residues. The germline gives CDR1 SGHDT, CDR2 YYEEEE. The V segment lost 4 bases and the J segment 0 bases; nucleotides outside the gene matches: 11. CDR3 amino acids: CASSLKDREFMNTEAFF. CDR3 bases: TGTGCCAGCAGCCTGAAGGACAGGGAATTTATGAACACTGAAGCTTTCTTT.

This rearrangement joins TRBV28 to TRBJ1-1; D may be TRBD1 (5 bases). Germline CDR1 reads MDHEN; CDR2 reads SYDVKM. The ends were cut back, 6 bases at V and 2 bases at J, with 16 bases in the middle. The CDR3 loop spans 15 amino acids. CDR3 residues: CASSPWTQLNTEAFF. The CDR3 region has the DNA TGTGCCAGCAGCCCATGGACACAATTAAACACTGAAGCTTTCTTT.

This chain joins TRBV24-1 and TRBJ2-3; D tentatively fits TRBD1 or TRBD2 (6 bases each). CDR1 and CDR2 (germline): KGHDR, SFDVKD. The CDR3 loop spans 16 amino acids. V lost 1 base, J lost 1 base, and 11 bases lay in between. The CDR3 reads CATSDFTGGGTDTQYF. DNA of the CDR3: TGTGCCACCAGTGATTTCACCGGGGGCGGCACAGATACGCAGTATTTT.

This clonotype was seen at least ten times. The CDR3 spells CASSYSETGGQGGPQHF. CDR3 DNA: TGTGCCAGCAGTTACTCCGAGACAGGGGGCCAGGGGGGGCCCCAGCATTTT. This chain links TRBV6-6 with TRBJ1-5; TRBD1 matches at 10 bases. There are 17 residues in the CDR3. The ends lost 0 bases at V and 9 bases at J; junction bases unmatched: 11. Per the germline V gene, CDR1 is MNHNY and CDR2 is SVGAGI (reference sequence).

This clonotype showed up just a few times. The chain couples TRBV20-1 to TRBJ2-1; D may be TRBD2 (6 bases). Germline-derived CDR1 and CDR2 are DFQATT and SNEGSKA (reference sequence). Trimming left V 5 bases short and J 7 bases short, with 18 bases between. This CDR3 contains 14 residues. CDR3 coding DNA: TGCAGTGCTCCCCACGGGACTCGTACAAATGAGCAGTTCTTC. Translating it yields CSAPHGTRTNEQFF.